This entry is about one T cell receptor beta chain. What it binds is unknown. Constant-region reverse primers amplified full-length variable regions, followed by semi-nested Nested Universal Primer A PCR. MiXCR was run by TCRdb on the 5' RACE reads, yielding one entry per CDR3 protein. The table includes roughly 40,000 distinct CDR3 sequences, just under 30% detected once. Study results and caveats: Tumor Treg TCRs overlapped most with tumor naive CD4+ cells. The TCR gene usage of tumor memory CD4+ T cells clustered together with blood and lymph node memory CD4+ cells and with lymph node naive CD4+ cells.

The CDR3 is 19 amino acids. V shed 2 bases and J 6 bases; nucleotides not matched to a gene: 21. The chain has TRBV12-3 or TRBV12-4 and TRBJ1-1, with 7 bases aligning to TRBD1. The sequenced sample consisted of memory CD4+ T cells sorted from a lymph node. Regarding subset: memory CD4+ T cells, CD4+CD45RO+CD25-. This TCR was sampled from a female donor with breast cancer. Here the CDR3 reads CASSLKPSEQGNFPSEAFF. The CDR3 DNA is TGTGCCAGCAGTTTAAAACCTTCGGAACAGGGGAATTTCCCTTCTGAAGCTTTCTTT.